This entry lists 15 T cell receptor beta chains sequenced from one sample in a study of Ad26.COV2.S vaccination and SARS-CoV-2 variants. TCRdb keeps only in-frame clones here, not all; method: immunoSEQ multiplex PCR. The table shows over 90,000 clones, with roughly 75% occurring only once. The sequencing used peripheral blood, collected after recovery from COVID-19. Every receptor here comes from a human donor who had recovered from COVID-19.

The chain links TRBV29-1 to TRBJ2-7; the D call may be TRBD1 or TRBD2 (5 bases each). Looked up from germline, CDR1 is SQVTM and CDR2 is ANQGSEA. The V end lost 5 bases, the J end lost 0 bases, and 14 bases lay between the germline ends. The CDR3 extends over 14 amino acids. The CDR3 coding sequence is TGCAGCGTTAAACTCCGGGACGCCTCCTACGAGCAGTACTTC. This gives the protein CSVKLRDASYEQYF.

This clone was detected once. This rearrangement joins TRBV29-1 to TRBJ2-7, with a weak D call TRBD2 (5 bases). The ends were cut back, 8 bases at V and 2 bases at J, with 13 bases in the middle. Germline CDR1 and CDR2: SQVTM and ANQGSEA. The CDR3 runs 12 residues. CDR3 sequence reads: CSFSGSTYEQYF. The CDR3 DNA follows: TGCAGCTTCTCGGGGTCCACCTACGAGCAGTACTTC.

This clone showed up just once. V gene TRBV27 combines with J gene TRBJ1-5; possible D gene TRBD1, 6 bases. Trimming removed 2 bases at V and 3 bases at J, with 17 bases between. CDR3 size: 17 residues. Germline CDR1 reads MNHEY; CDR2 reads SMNVEV (reference sequence). The CDR3 DNA follows: TGTGCCAGCAGTTTAGGTGGCAGGGGCCCTTACAATCAGCCCCAGCATTTT. Its translation is CASSLGGRGPYNQPQHF.

This chain's CDR3 is CASRTSGDETQYF. Here the CDR3 DNA reads TGTGCCAGCAGGACTAGCGGGGATGAGACCCAGTACTTC. The J gene is TRBJ2-5, the V gene TRBV6-4, with 11 bases aligning to TRBD2. J lost 5 bases, V lost 6 bases, and 2 bases had no gene match. CDR1 MRHNA and CDR2 SNTAGT come from the germline V gene. The CDR3 runs to 13 residues.

The CDR3 here is CASGRTGGLGEQYF. DNA of the CDR3: TGCGCCAGCGGTAGGACAGGGGGCCTGGGCGAGCAGTACTTC. The J gene is TRBJ2-7, the V gene TRBV10-1; TRBD1 agrees at 11 bases. The CDR3 covers 14 residues. V dropped 8 bases and J dropped 6; count of bases not matched to a gene: 9. Germline loops: CDR1 WNHNN, CDR2 SYGVQD (reference sequence).

The chain has TRBV6-5 and TRBJ1-4; D perhaps matches TRBD1 (5 bases). The CDR3 has 15 amino acids. V dropped 0 bases and J dropped 2 bases, with 7 bases sitting between them. The germline CDR1 and CDR2 sequences are MNHEY and SVGAGI. The CDR3 nucleotides read TGTGCCAGCAGTTACTCAGGGGAGACTAATGAAAAACTGTTTTTT. This sequence encodes CASSYSGETNEKLFF.

This chain joins TRBV24-1 and TRBJ2-5, with 9 nucleotides matching TRBD1. Germline values: CDR1 KGHDR, CDR2 SFDVKD. CDR3 length: 16 residues. J gave up 4 bases and V 3 bases, and 8 bases lay outside the gene matches. The CDR3 sequence: CATSDPYRGPGETQYF. DNA of the CDR3: TGTGCCACCAGTGATCCCTACAGGGGGCCCGGAGAGACCCAGTACTTC.

The table lists this clone with a count of one. The chain carries TRBV14 and TRBJ2-3; 7 bases align to TRBD1. Germline CDR1 SGHDN, CDR2 FVKESK. J was trimmed by 0 bases and V by 4 bases; bases with no gene match: 13. This CDR3 spans 18 amino acids. The CDR3 coding sequence is TGTGCCAGCAGCCGTTACCGGAACAGGGGCGGGAGCACAGATACGCAGTATTTT. Translated, it gives CASSRYRNRGGSTDTQYF.

This clone was observed a single time. The gene calls are TRBV30 and TRBJ1-3; D is undetermined. The germline CDR1 and CDR2 sequences are GTSNPN and SVGIG (reference sequence). This CDR3 spans 13 amino acids. Trimming took off 5 bases at V and 4 bases at J, with 12 bases between the two ends. Here the CDR3 DNA reads TGTGCCTGGGCCCCCGGAGGAGGAAACACCATATATTTT. This codes for CAWAPGGGNTIYF.

The J gene is TRBJ2-2, the V gene TRBV19; no definite D call. Between the trimmed V and J ends, which lost 0 bases and 4 bases, there was a span of 6 bases. The CDR3 consists of 14 residues. Germline values: CDR1 LNHDA, CDR2 SQIVND (reference sequence). The CDR3 loop reads CASSIERVTGELFF. The DNA of the CDR3 is TGTGCCAGTAGTATAGAAAGGGTCACCGGGGAGCTGTTTTTT.

This chain joins TRBV5-5 and TRBJ2-2; the D is unclear. V lost 1 base and J 6 bases, leaving 7 bases between the germline ends. There are 13 residues in the CDR3. Germline CDR1 SGHKS, CDR2 YYEKEE (reference sequence). CDR3 in DNA: TGTGCCAGCAGCTTGATTGGGGCCGGGGAGCTGTTTTTT. Its protein product is CASSLIGAGELFF.

This sequence joins TRBV6-2 or TRBV6-3 and TRBJ1-4; D not resolved. The V gene's germline CDR1 is MNHEY and CDR2 SVGEGT. The CDR3 covers 15 residues. Trimming removed 2 bases at V and 0 bases at J, with 7 bases between. The CDR3 DNA is TGTGCCAGCAGTTACCTAGGAGCAACTAATGAAAAACTGTTTTTT. Protein product: CASSYLGATNEKLFF.

This chain links TRBV6-2 or TRBV6-3 with TRBJ1-2, with D uncertain. The CDR3 is made up of 15 amino acids. Germline lookup yields CDR1 MNHEY and CDR2 SVGEGT. The germline V and J ends were trimmed by 2 bases and 7 bases, with 17 bases remaining between them. As DNA, the CDR3 is TGTGCCAGCAGTTACGGAGGCAGTGCGGCAGGTGGCTACACCTTC. It specifies CASSYGGSAAGGYTF.

The gene calls are TRBV3-1 (or the pseudogene TRBV3-2) and TRBJ2-1; 14 nucleotides agree with TRBD2. The CDR3 loop spans 15 amino acids. Germline lookup yields CDR1 LGHDT and CDR2 YNNKEL (reference sequence). The junction had 6 bases not matched to a gene; V was cut back by 4 bases and J by 10 bases. This CDR3 reads CASSPGLAGVGEQFF. CDR3 bases: TGTGCCAGCAGCCCGGGACTAGCGGGGGTTGGGGAGCAGTTCTTC.

The J gene is TRBJ1-1, the V gene TRBV10-3; D is undetermined. Trimming took off 2 bases at V and 8 bases at J, with 12 bases between the two ends. Germline V gives CDR1 ENHRY, CDR2 SYGVKD. The CDR3 spans 13 residues. CDR3 loop: CAISEHSRTEAFF. DNA of the CDR3: TGTGCCATCAGTGAGCATTCCCGGACCGAAGCTTTCTTT.